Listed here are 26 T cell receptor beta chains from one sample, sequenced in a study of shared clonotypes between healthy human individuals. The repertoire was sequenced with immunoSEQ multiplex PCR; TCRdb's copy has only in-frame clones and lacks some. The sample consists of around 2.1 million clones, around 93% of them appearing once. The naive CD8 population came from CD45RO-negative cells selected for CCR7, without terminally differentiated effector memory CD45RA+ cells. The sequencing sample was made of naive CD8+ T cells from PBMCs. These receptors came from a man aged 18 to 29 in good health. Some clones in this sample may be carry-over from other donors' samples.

The CDR3 spells CASIGSGTLFFEQYF. The CDR3 DNA reads TGTGCCAGTATCGGCTCCGGGACTCTTTTTTTCGAGCAGTACTTC. The chain is built from TRBV11-2 and TRBJ2-7, with D possibly matching TRBD2 (6 bases). Trimming cost V 9 bases and J 6 bases, with 24 bases left between them. The germline CDR1 and CDR2 sequences are SGHAT and FQNNGV. This CDR3 comprises 15 residues.

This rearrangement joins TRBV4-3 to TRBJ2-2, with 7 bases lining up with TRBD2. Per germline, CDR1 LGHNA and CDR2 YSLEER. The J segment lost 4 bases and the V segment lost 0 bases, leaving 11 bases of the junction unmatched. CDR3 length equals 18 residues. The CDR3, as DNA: TGCGCCAGCAGCCAAGATGTCGGGGGAGGGCCGTTCACCGGGGAGCTGTTTTTT. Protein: CASSQDVGGGPFTGELFF.

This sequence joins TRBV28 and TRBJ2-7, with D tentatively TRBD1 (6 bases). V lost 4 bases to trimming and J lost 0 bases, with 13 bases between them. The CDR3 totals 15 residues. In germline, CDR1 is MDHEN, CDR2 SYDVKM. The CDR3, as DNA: TGTGCCAGCAGTTATAACAGGGAGAGCTCCTACGAGCAGTACTTC. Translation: CASSYNRESSYEQYF.

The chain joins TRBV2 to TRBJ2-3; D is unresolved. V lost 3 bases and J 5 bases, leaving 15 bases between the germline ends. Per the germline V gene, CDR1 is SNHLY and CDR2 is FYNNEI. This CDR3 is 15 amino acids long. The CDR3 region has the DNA TGTGCCAGCAGTGACGGAGCGCTCCTGGGAGATACGCAGTATTTT. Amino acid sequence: CASSDGALLGDTQYF.

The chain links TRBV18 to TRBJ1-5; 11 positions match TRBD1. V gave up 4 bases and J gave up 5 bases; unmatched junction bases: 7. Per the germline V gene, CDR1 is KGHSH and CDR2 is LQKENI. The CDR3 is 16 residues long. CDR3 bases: TGTGCCAGCTCACAAGAGATGGACAGGGGGCATCAGCCCCAGCATTTT. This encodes CASSQEMDRGHQPQHF.

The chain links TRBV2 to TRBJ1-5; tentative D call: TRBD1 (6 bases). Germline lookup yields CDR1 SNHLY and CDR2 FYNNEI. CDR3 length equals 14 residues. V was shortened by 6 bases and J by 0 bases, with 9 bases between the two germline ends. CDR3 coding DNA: TGTGCCAGCAGGCCAGGGGCTAGCAATCAGCCCCAGCATTTT. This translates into CASRPGASNQPQHF. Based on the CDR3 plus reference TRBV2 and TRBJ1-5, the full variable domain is EPEVTQTPSHQVTQMGQEVILRCVPISNHLYFYWYRQILGQKVEFLVSFYNNEISEKSEIFDDQFSVERPDGSNFTLKIRSTKLEDSAMYFCASRPGASNQPQHFGDGTRLSIL.

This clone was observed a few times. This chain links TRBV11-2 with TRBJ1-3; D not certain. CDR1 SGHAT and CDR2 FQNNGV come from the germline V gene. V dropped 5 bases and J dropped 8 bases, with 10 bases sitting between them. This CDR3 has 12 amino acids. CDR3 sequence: CASSPNGDTIYF. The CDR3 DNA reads TGTGCCAGCAGCCCCAACGGTGACACCATATATTTT.

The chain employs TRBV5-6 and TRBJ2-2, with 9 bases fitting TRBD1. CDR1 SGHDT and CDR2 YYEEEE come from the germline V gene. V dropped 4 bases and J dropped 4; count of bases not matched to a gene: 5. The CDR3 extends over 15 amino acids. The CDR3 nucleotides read TGTGCCAGCAGCGGACGGGACAGGGTCACCGGGGAGCTGTTTTTT. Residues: CASSGRDRVTGELFF. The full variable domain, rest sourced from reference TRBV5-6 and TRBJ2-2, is DAGVTQSPTHLIKTRGQQVTLRCSPKSGHDTVSWYQQALGQGPQFIFQYYEEEERQRGNFPDRFSGHQFPNYSSELNVNALLLGDSALYLCASSGRDRVTGELFFGEGSRLTVL.

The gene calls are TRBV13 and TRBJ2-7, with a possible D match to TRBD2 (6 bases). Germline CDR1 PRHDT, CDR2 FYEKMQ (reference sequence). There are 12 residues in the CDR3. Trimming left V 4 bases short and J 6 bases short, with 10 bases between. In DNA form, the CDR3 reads TGTGCCAGCAGCTCCGACGGGGGCGAGCAGTACTTC. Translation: CASSSDGGEQYF.

The CDR3 is CASSRPPHRALTF. The DNA for the CDR3 is TGCGCCAGCAGCCGTCCCCCTCATAGAGCCCTGACTTTC. J is TRBJ2-6 and V is TRBV4-3; the D is unclear. V was shortened by 4 bases and J by 15 bases, with 16 bases between the two germline ends. The CDR3 spans 13 residues. Germline lookup yields CDR1 LGHNA and CDR2 YSLEER.

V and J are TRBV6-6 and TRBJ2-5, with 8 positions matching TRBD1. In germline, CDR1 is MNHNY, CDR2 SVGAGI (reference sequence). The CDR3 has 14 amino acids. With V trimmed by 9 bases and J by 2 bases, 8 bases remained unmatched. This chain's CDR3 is CASCMGQAQETQYF. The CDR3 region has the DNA TGTGCCAGTTGTATGGGACAGGCTCAAGAGACCCAGTACTTC.

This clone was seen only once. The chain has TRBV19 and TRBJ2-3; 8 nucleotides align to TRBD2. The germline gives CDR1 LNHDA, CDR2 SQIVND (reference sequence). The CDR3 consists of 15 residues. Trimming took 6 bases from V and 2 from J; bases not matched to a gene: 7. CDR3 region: CASRPRREATDTQYF. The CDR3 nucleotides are TGTGCCAGTAGACCTCGGCGGGAGGCCACAGATACGCAGTATTTT.

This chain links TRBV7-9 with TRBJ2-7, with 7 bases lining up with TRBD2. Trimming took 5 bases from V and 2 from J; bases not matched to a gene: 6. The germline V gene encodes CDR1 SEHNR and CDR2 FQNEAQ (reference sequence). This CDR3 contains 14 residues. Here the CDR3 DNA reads TGTGCCAGCAGCCCCTCTAGCGGTACCTACGAGCAGTACTTC. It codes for CASSPSSGTYEQYF.

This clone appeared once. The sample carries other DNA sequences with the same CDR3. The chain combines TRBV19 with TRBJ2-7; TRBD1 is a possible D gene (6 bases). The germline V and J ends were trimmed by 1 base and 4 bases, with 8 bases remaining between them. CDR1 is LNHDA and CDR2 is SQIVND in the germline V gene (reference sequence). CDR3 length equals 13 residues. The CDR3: CASSIGQAYEQYF. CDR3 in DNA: TGTGCCAGTAGTATAGGACAGGCTTACGAGCAGTACTTC.

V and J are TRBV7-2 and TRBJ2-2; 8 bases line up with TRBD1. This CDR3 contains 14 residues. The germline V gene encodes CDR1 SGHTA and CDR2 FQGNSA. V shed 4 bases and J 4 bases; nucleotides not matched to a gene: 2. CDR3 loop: CASSYGQGTGELFF. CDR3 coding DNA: TGTGCCAGCAGCTACGGACAGGGCACCGGGGAGCTGTTTTTT.

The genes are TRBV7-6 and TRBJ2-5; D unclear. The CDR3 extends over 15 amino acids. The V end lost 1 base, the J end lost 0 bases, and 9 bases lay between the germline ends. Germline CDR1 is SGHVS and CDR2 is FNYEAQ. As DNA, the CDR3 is TGTGCCAGCAGCTTAGTCGCCTCAAACCAAGAGACCCAGTACTTC. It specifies CASSLVASNQETQYF.

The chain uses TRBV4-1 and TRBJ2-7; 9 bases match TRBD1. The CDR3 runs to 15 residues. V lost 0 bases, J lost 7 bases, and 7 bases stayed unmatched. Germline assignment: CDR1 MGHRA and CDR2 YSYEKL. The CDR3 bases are TGCGCCAGCAGCCAAGATCTCGGGACAGGGCAAGAGCAGTACTTC. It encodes CASSQDLGTGQEQYF.

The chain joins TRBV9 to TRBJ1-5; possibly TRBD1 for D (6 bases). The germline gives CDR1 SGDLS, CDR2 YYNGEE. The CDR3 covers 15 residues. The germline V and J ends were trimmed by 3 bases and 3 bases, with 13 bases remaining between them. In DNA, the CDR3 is TGTGCCAGCAGCGCCTCAGGGGATTTCAATCAGCCCCAGCATTTT. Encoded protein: CASSASGDFNQPQHF.

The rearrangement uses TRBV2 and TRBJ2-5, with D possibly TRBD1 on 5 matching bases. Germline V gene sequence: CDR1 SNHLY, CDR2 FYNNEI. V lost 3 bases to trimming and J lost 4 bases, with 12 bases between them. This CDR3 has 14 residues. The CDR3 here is CASSEGRDPETQYF. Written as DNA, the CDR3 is TGTGCCAGCAGTGAGGGCAGGGATCCAGAGACCCAGTACTTC.

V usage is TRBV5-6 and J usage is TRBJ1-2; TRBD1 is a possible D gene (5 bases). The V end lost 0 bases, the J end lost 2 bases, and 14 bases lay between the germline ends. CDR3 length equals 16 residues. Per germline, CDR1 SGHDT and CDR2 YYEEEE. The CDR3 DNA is TGTGCCAGCAGCTTGGTCCAAGAGGGGCGGAACTATGGCTACACCTTC. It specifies CASSLVQEGRNYGYTF.

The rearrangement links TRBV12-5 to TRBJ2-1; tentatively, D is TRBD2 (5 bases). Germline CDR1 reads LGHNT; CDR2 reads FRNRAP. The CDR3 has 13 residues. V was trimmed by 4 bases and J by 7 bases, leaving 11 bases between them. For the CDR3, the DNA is TGTGCTAGTGGTTGGTACGGGGAAAATGAGCAGTTCTTC. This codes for CASGWYGENEQFF.

The CDR3 coding sequence is TGTGCCAGCAGCCAGGTACGACCGCCGGGGACCGGGGAGCTGTTTTTT. Protein sequence: CASSQVRPPGTGELFF. The chain employs TRBV7-2 and TRBJ2-2, with D perhaps matching TRBD2 (5 bases). V was trimmed by 5 bases and J by 5 bases, leaving 18 bases between them. The CDR3 contains 16 residues. Germline lookup yields CDR1 SGHTA and CDR2 FQGNSA.

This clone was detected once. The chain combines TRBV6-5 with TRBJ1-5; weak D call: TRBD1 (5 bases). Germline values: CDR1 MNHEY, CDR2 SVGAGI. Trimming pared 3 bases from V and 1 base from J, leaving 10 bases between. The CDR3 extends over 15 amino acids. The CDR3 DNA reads TGTGCCAGCAGTTATGGGGCCGGGAGCAATCAGCCCCAGCATTTT. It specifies CASSYGAGSNQPQHF.

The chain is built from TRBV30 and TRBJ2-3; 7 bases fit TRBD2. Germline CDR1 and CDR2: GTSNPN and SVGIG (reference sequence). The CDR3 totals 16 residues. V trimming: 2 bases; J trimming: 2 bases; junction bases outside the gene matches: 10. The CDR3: CAWSPTTSAYTDTQYF. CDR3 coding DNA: TGTGCCTGGAGTCCGACCACTAGCGCCTACACAGATACGCAGTATTTT.

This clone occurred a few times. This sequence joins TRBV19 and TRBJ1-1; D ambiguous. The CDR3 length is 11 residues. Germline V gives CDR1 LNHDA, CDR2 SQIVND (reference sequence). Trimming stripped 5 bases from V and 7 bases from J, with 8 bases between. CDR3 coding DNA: TGTGCCAGTAGTTGGACTCATGAAGCTTTCTTT. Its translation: CASSWTHEAFF.

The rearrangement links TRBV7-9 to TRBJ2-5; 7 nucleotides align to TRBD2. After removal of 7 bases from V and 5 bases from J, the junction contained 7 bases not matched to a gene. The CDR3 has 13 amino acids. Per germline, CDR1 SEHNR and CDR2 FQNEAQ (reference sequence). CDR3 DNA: TGTGCCAGCATGAGGGAGGGCCCGGAGACCCAGTACTTC. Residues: CASMREGPETQYF.